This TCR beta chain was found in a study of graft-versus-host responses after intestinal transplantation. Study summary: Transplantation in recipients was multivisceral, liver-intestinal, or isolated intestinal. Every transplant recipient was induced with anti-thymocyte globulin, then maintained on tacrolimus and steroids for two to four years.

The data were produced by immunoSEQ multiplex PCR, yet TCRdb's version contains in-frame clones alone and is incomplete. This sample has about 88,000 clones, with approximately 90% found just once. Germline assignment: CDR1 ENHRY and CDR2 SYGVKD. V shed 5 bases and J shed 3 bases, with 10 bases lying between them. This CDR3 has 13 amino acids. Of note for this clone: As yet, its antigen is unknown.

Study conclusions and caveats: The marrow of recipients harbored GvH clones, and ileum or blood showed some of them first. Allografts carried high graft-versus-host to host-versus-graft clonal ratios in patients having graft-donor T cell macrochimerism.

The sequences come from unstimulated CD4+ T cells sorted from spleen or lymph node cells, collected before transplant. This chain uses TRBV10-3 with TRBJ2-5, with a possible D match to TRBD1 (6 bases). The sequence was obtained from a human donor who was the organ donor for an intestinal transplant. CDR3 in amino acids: CAISRDTEETQYF. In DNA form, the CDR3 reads TGTGCCATCAGTCGGGACACCGAAGAGACCCAGTACTTC.